These 15 T cell receptor beta chains were all obtained from the same sample, sequenced in a study of T cell repertoires in cytomegalovirus infection. TCRdb fed the reads into MiXCR, producing one record per CDR3 protein. The table has approximately 70,000 distinct CDR3 sequences, 4% seen once. The sample was PBMCs. The receptors derive from a human donor in good health (CMV status not recorded). Some clones in this sample may be carry-over from other donors' samples.

This clonotype showed up many times. The chain employs TRBV28 and TRBJ2-5; the D gene is possibly TRBD1 (6 bases). The CDR3 runs to 16 residues. The V and J ends lost 8 bases and 6 bases respectively, with 25 bases between them. The germline V gene encodes CDR1 MDHEN and CDR2 SYDVKM. The CDR3 sequence is CASGPQQGQTSQTQYF. In DNA form, the CDR3 reads TGTGCCAGCGGACCCCAACAAGGACAGACGTCTCAGACCCAGTACTTC.

At least ten counts were recorded for this clonotype. The V and J genes are TRBV7-6 and TRBJ2-3; D gene ambiguous. The V end lost 2 bases, the J end lost 3 bases, and 12 bases lay between the germline ends. The germline V gene encodes CDR1 SGHVS and CDR2 FNYEAQ. The CDR3 length is 15 residues. The CDR3 region has the DNA TGTGCCAGCAGCTTAAATATGGCCAAAACAGATACGCAGTATTTT. It is translated as CASSLNMAKTDTQYF. Full variable domain (outside the CDR3, taken from reference TRBV7-6 and TRBJ2-3): GAGVSQSPRYKVTKRGQDVALRCDPISGHVSLYWYRQALGQGPEFLTYFNYEAQQDKSGLPNDRFSAERPEGSISTLTIQRTEQRDSAMYRCASSLNMAKTDTQYFGPGTRLTVL.

This clonotype appeared many times. The chain employs TRBV7-2 and TRBJ2-7; D might be TRBD1 (5 bases). Germline V gene data show CDR1 as SGHTA and CDR2 as FQGNSA. V lost 5 bases to trimming and J lost 5 bases, with 16 bases between them. The CDR3 has 14 residues. DNA of the CDR3: TGTGCCAGCAGCCCAACAGGCCTTTTTCACGAGCAGTACGTC. Translated, it gives CASSPTGLFHEQYV.

This clonotype came up many times. CDR3 region: CASSLVSGDTISVEQFF. The CDR3 DNA reads TGTGCCAGCAGCTTAGTTAGCGGGGACACCATATCCGTTGAGCAGTTCTTC. The chain employs TRBV7-8 and TRBJ2-1, with 8 bases fitting TRBD2. The germline CDR1 and CDR2 sequences are SGHVS and FQNEAQ. J gave up 9 bases and V 1 base, and 14 bases lay outside the gene matches. This CDR3 comprises 17 residues.

The sample holds many counts of this clonotype. This chain uses TRBV20-1 with TRBJ1-3, with D perhaps TRBD1 (5 bases). The CDR3 runs 15 residues. Germline CDR1 is DFQATT and CDR2 is SNEGSKA (reference sequence). V was clipped by 2 bases and J by 11 bases, with 22 bases between them. CDR3 amino acids: CSARKPQGTGRAIYF. The CDR3 DNA follows: TGCAGTGCTAGAAAACCTCAGGGAACGGGCAGAGCCATATATTTT.

This clonotype was counted many times. V and J are TRBV7-2 and TRBJ1-1; TRBD1 aligns across 7 bases. V gave up 5 bases and J gave up 4 bases; unmatched junction bases: 4. The length of the CDR3 is 13 residues. Germline CDR1 is SGHTA and CDR2 is FQGNSA. The CDR3 region has the DNA TGTGCCAGCAGCACTCAGGGGGGCACTGAAGCTTTCTTT. Amino acids: CASSTQGGTEAFF.

By share of the sample, this clonotype is medium-sized. The gene calls are TRBV7-2 and TRBJ1-1, with D maybe TRBD1 (5 bases). V was trimmed by 5 bases and J by 1 base, leaving 14 bases between them. Looked up from germline, CDR1 is SGHTA and CDR2 is FQGNSA. The CDR3 contains 15 residues. The CDR3 reads CASSINGGKNTEAFF. The CDR3 DNA sequence: TGTGCCAGCAGCATAAACGGGGGGAAGAACACTGAAGCTTTCTTT.

V gene TRBV7-8 combines with J gene TRBJ2-7; the D call may be TRBD1 or TRBD2 (5 bases each). Trimming took 7 bases from V and 6 from J, leaving 19 bases between them. The CDR3 covers 14 residues. The germline V gene encodes CDR1 SGHVS and CDR2 FQNEAQ. The CDR3 is CASTPGWGIGEQYF. DNA for the CDR3: TGTGCCAGCACCCCTGGGTGGGGGATAGGCGAGCAGTACTTC.

This clonotype was observed many times. The chain combines TRBV28 with TRBJ2-2; TRBD1 matches at 8 bases. The CDR3 runs to 14 residues. CDR1 and CDR2 (germline): MDHEN, SYDVKM. Losses at the gene ends were 5 bases for V and 7 bases for J; bases not matched to a gene: 6. Written as DNA, the CDR3 is TGTGCCAGCAGTAGGCAGGGGGCGGTCGGGGAGCTGTTTTTT. Encoded protein: CASSRQGAVGELFF. Drawing the rest from reference TRBV28 and TRBJ2-2, the complete variable domain is DVKVTQSSRYLVKRTGEKVFLECVQDMDHENMFWYRQDPGLGLRLIYFSYDVKMKEKGDIPEGYSVSREKKERFSLILESASTNQTSMYLCASSRQGAVGELFFGEGSRLTVL.

Concerning this clonotype: A read error is possible here, since a much larger clone lies one base away. The chain uses TRBV28 and TRBJ2-1; TRBD2 matches at 9 bases. Germline CDR1 is MDHEN and CDR2 is SYDVKM. J gave up 2 bases and V 8 bases, and 4 bases lay outside the gene matches. The CDR3 extends over 14 amino acids. The CDR3 protein is CASASGETYNEQFF. DNA for the CDR3: TGTGCCAGCGCTAGCGGGGAAACCTACAATGAGCAGTTCTTC.

This clonotype was found many times. This rearrangement joins TRBV19 to TRBJ2-2, with D unclear. Germline loops: CDR1 LNHDA, CDR2 SQIVND (reference sequence). The CDR3 has 16 residues. V shed 3 bases and J shed 5 bases, with 16 bases lying between them. DNA of the CDR3: TGTGCCAGTAGTATTGGCCCGGCTTTTGGGACCGGGGAGCTGTTTTTT. Protein: CASSIGPAFGTGELFF.

The sample holds many counts of this clonotype. V usage is TRBV28 and J usage is TRBJ1-2, with 11 bases identical to TRBD1. The CDR3 sequence is 14 residues long. Germline V gene lookup returns CDR1 MDHEN and CDR2 SYDVKM. V was pared by 6 bases and J by 3 bases, with 3 bases of the junction left unmatched. The CDR3 nucleotides are TGTGCCAGCAGAGCGGGACAGGGGGACTATGGCTACACCTTC. It codes for CASRAGQGDYGYTF.

This clonotype was seen at least ten times. The V and J genes are TRBV7-2 and TRBJ1-2; D remains ambiguous. V lost 1 base and J 0 bases, leaving 9 bases between the germline ends. The length of the CDR3 is 15 residues. The V gene's germline CDR1 is SGHTA and CDR2 FQGNSA. CDR3 region: CASSLDVSSNYGYTF. CDR3 bases: TGTGCCAGCAGCTTAGACGTCAGCTCTAACTATGGCTACACCTTC.

At least ten counts were recorded for this clonotype. J is TRBJ2-2 and V is TRBV7-2; the D gene could be TRBD1 or TRBD2 (5 bases each). Deletions cut 3 bases from V and 5 bases from J, with 10 bases between. The CDR3 is 14 amino acids. Germline V lookup: CDR1 SGHTA, CDR2 FQGNSA. CDR3 region: CASSLGVQTGELFF. CDR3 in DNA: TGTGCCAGCAGCTTGGGGGTGCAAACCGGGGAGCTGTTTTTT.

This clonotype was recorded many times. The chain recombines TRBV6-5 with TRBJ2-1; the D call may be TRBD1 or TRBD2 (7 bases each). In germline, CDR1 is MNHEY, CDR2 SVGAGI. The CDR3 is made up of 13 amino acids. V was trimmed by 5 bases and J by 10 bases, leaving 15 bases between them. The CDR3 bases are TGTGCCAGCAGTCCCAGGGGGGGTAGGGAGCAGTTCTTC. Residues: CASSPRGGREQFF.